The TCR beta chain described here comes from a study of T cells in Graves' hyperthyroidism and ophthalmopathy. General study results and limits: Most thyroid clonotypes expanded above 0.001 were also detected in blood. Ophthalmopathy cases were set apart from stable hyperthyroidism by a 13 V-J model.

To note about this clonotype: Its antigen is not known.

Regions amplified from RNA transcripts were the TCR beta CDR3 regions. The study used the HTBI primer set for a first-round RT-PCR of the TCR CDR3. TCRdb ran MiXCR on the multiplex PCR reads and lists one entry per CDR3 protein. The sample records fewer than 650,000 distinct CDR3 sequences, around 14% being singletons. The trim removed 0 bases at V and 9 bases at J, leaving 9 bases unmatched. Germline V gene lookup returns CDR1 SGHDT and CDR2 YYEEEE. The CDR3 is 15 residues long. The sample comprised blood. The chain recombines TRBV5-6 with TRBJ2-1; 7 nucleotides match TRBD1. The receptor's source is a woman in her 30s with Graves' hyperthyroidism that later progressed to Graves' ophthalmopathy. The CDR3 DNA reads TGTGCCAGCAGCTTGGTAGCCGGGACAGTCTTTGAGCAGTTCTTC. This encodes CASSLVAGTVFEQFF.